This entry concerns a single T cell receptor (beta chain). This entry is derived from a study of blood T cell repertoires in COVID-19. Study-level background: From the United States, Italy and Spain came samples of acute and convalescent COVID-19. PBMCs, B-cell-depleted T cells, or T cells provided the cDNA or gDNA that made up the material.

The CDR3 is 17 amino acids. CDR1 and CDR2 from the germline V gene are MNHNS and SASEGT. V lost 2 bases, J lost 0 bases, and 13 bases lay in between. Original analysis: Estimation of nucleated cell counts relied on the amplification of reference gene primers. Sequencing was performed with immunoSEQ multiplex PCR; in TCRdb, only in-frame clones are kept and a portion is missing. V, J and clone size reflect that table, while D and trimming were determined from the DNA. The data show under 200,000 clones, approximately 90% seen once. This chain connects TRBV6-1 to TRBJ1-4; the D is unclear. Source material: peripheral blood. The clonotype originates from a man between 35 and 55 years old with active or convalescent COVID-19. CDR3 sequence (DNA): TGTGCCAGCAGTGAATATCGAGGGCCACCAACTAATGAAAAACTGTTTTTT. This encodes CASSEYRGPPTNEKLFF.